The sequence of this T cell receptor (beta chain) was determined in a study of blood T cell repertoires in COVID-19. About the study: Samples taken during acute and convalescent COVID-19 were collected in the United States, Italy and Spain. From T cells, B-cell-depleted T cells, or PBMCs came the material, which was cDNA or gDNA.

This CDR3 comprises 15 residues. CDR1 and CDR2 from the germline V gene are SGDLS and YYNGEE. Trimming removed 0 bases at V and 13 bases at J, with 20 bases between. Per the original data handling: Estimation of nucleated cell counts was performed using reference gene primer amplification. Assay used: immunoSEQ multiplex PCR; TCRdb lists only in-frame clones, some missing. The V and J calls and the clone size are those of that table, but D and trimming were determined from the DNA. The sample lists a few hundred thousand clones; approximately 91% were seen once. The chain employs TRBV9 and TRBJ2-1, with D possibly matching TRBD1 (5 bases). The specimen sequenced was peripheral blood. The receptor was derived from a woman in her sixties or seventies with acute or convalescent COVID-19. The CDR3 region is CASSVDSARDSVQFF. The CDR3 bases are TGTGCCAGCAGCGTAGATTCGGCCAGGGATTCTGTTCAGTTCTTC.